Many counts were recorded for the clone carrying this TCR beta chain. This sample was taken from a study of human T cells and chemical hapten exposure. Sequencing started from total RNA isolated from unfractionated whole blood. Individual cDNA molecules each carried unique molecular identifiers attached by the library. MiXCR, applied by TCRdb to the 5' RACE reads, yields one record per CDR3 protein. The repertoire consists of over 95,000 distinct CDR3 sequences, with approximately 20% occurring once and the leading ten covering approximately 3%. Germline values: CDR1 DFQATT, CDR2 SNEGSKA (reference sequence). With 3 bases removed from V and 5 bases from J, the gap between germline ends came to 17 bases. The CDR3 is made up of 15 amino acids.

The sequence was obtained from a human donor in good health. The chain combines TRBV20-1 with TRBJ2-1; TRBD2 might be the D (5 bases). CDR3 loop: CSASSLSGVNNEQFF. The CDR3 region has the DNA TGCAGTGCTAGTTCACTTTCCGGGGTGAACAATGAGCAGTTCTTC.